This T cell receptor (beta chain) was retrieved from a study of blood T cell repertoires in COVID-19. Study-level information: Specimens from acute and convalescent COVID-19 originated in the United States, Italy and Spain. From T cells, B-cell-depleted T cells, or PBMCs came the material, which was cDNA or gDNA.

The CDR3 extends over 13 amino acids. In germline, CDR1 is LNHNV, CDR2 YYDKDF (reference sequence). With V trimmed by 5 bases and J by 11 bases, 7 bases remained unmatched. Per the original data handling: The authors estimated nucleated cell counts from reference gene primer amplification. Here immunoSEQ multiplex PCR was the method, and the copy in TCRdb shows in-frame clones only, minus some. That table gives V, J and clone size, and the DNA gave D and trimming. The sample carries 56,000 or so clones, approximately 79% recorded once. V gene TRBV15 combines with J gene TRBJ2-1; 9 bases line up with TRBD2. The sequencing input was peripheral blood. This TCR derives from a woman in her 70s with acute or convalescent COVID-19. As DNA, the CDR3 is TGTGCCACCAGCGGATCGACTAGCGGAAAGCAGTTCTTC. Translated: CATSGSTSGKQFF. Full variable domain (rest looked up from reference TRBV15 and TRBJ2-1): DAMVIQNPRYQVTQFGKPVTLSCSQTLNHNVMYWYQQKSSQAPKLLFHYYDKDFNNEADTPDNFQSRRPNTSFCFLDIRSPGLGDTAMYLCATSGSTSGKQFFGPGTRLTVL.